This T cell receptor (beta chain) was found in a study of T-cell reconstitution after alpha-beta-depleted transplantation in children. TCRbeta library construction was performed incorporating unique molecular identifiers. TCRdb re-called the PCR reads through MiXCR, storing one row per CDR3 protein. This table has 450,000 to 600,000 distinct CDR3 sequences, about 33% appearing once. The CDR3 sequence is 15 residues long. The V gene end was trimmed by 5 bases and the J gene end by 5 bases; junction bases not matched to a gene: 4. The clonotype originates from a human donor who donated a stem cell graft to a child with aplastic anemia. V and J are TRBV12-3 or TRBV12-4 and TRBJ2-5; 14 nucleotides agree with TRBD2. Material: PBMCs from the stem cell graft donor, obtained from the stem cell graft. CDR3 amino acids: CASSRGLAGVETQYF. The DNA for the CDR3 is TGTGCCAGCAGTCGGGGACTAGCGGGAGTGGAGACCCAGTACTTC.